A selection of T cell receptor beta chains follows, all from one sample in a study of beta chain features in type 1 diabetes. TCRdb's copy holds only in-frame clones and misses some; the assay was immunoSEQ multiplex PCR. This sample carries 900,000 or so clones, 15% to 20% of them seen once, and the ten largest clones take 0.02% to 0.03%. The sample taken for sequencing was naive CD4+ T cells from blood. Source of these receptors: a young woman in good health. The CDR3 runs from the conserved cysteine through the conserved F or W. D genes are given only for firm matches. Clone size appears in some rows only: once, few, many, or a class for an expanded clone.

CASSKGRGSNYGYTF | TGTGCCAGCAGCAAAGGGCGGGGCTCGAACTATGGCTACACCTTC | TRBJ1-2 | . | many | TRBV21-1
CASSYSTGLAGEQFF | TGTGCCAGCAGTTACTCGACCGGACTAGCGGGTGAGCAGTTCTTC | TRBJ2-1 | TRBD2 | . | TRBV6-5
CASRNGRAITGELFF | TGTGCCAGCAGAAACGGGAGGGCCATCACCGGGGAGCTGTTTTTT | TRBJ2-2 | TRBD2 | few | TRBV6-1
CATARGSGANVLTF | TGTGCCACAGCGAGGGGTTCTGGGGCCAACGTCCTGACTTTC | TRBJ2-6 | . | few | TRBV2
CASSFAGEGTEAFF | TGCGCCAGCAGCTTCGCAGGGGAAGGCACTGAAGCTTTCTTT | TRBJ1-1 | . | few | TRBV5-1
CASSSLAGGSYEQYF | TGTGCCAGCAGTTCACTAGCGGGAGGTTCCTACGAGCAGTACTTC | TRBJ2-7 | TRBD2 | few | TRBV6-6
CASSLTTDPDTQYF | TGTGCCAGCAGTCTAACGACGGACCCAGATACGCAGTATTTT | TRBJ2-3 | . | few | TRBV28
CASSQAQGNTGELFF | TGTGCCAGCAGTCAAGCACAGGGTAACACCGGGGAGCTGTTTTTT | TRBJ2-2 | . | . | TRBV7-2
CASRVRGFYEQYF | TGTGCCAGCCGAGTAAGGGGCTTCTACGAGCAGTACTTC | TRBJ2-7 | . | few | TRBV13
CASSLTGLPGSGFETQYF | TGTGCCAGCAGCTTGACAGGCCTACCGGGGAGCGGCTTTGAGACCCAGTACTTC | TRBJ2-5 | . | . | TRBV5-4
CASSSASGGETQYF | TGTGCCAGCAGCTCGGCGTCGGGGGGAGAGACCCAGTACTTC | TRBJ2-5 | TRBD2 | . | TRBV5-4
CASSLVLASYNEQFF | TGCGCCAGCAGCTTGGTACTAGCCTCCTACAATGAGCAGTTCTTC | TRBJ2-1 | . | few | TRBV5-1
CASSIDGDEQFF | TGTGCCAGTAGTATAGATGGGGATGAGCAGTTCTTC | TRBJ2-1 | . | few | TRBV19
CASSLEEGREQYF | TGCGCCAGCAGCTTGGAGGAGGGCAGGGAGCAGTACTTC | TRBJ2-7 | . | . | TRBV5-1
CASSSPGTSGYEQYF | TGTGCCAGCAGCTCCCCCGGTACTAGCGGCTACGAGCAGTACTTC | TRBJ2-7 | TRBD2 | . | TRBV7-9
CASSEAYEKLFF | TGTGCCAGCTCTGAAGCATATGAAAAACTGTTTTTT | TRBJ1-4 | . | . | TRBV18